This T cell receptor beta chain was profiled in a study of beta chain features in type 1 diabetes. Background on the study: What patients shared with healthy donors was a similar profile of age, gender and cell yields. Overall study findings and caveats: Shorter TCRB CDR3s, moderately but significantly so, marked every one of the four CD4+ subsets in Type 1 diabetes patients. Relative to healthy donors, patients appeared to have naive, central memory and Treg TCRB repertoires that were more similar.

This clone appeared a few times. Its matching antigen is unknown. Isolated RNA was reverse transcribed in full, so expressed TCRB transcripts were sequenced. TCRdb's copy holds only in-frame clones and misses some; the assay was immunoSEQ multiplex PCR. This table has 550,000 to 850,000 clones, around 15% appearing once. Each of the CD4+ naive, central memory, regulatory and stem cell-like memory populations was sorted via CD45RO/CCR7/CD25/CD127/CD95/CD27. Source material: naive CD4+ T cells from blood. The receptor's source is a young man with type 1 diabetes.

CDR3 protein: CAWRGQGARFTEAFF. Here the CDR3 DNA reads TGTGCCTGGAGAGGACAGGGGGCGCGGTTCACTGAAGCTTTCTTT. The chain uses TRBV30 and TRBJ1-1, with TRBD1 identical over 11 bases. V lost 3 bases, J lost 4 bases, and 7 bases stayed unmatched. Germline CDR1 reads GTSNPN; CDR2 reads SVGIG (reference sequence). This CDR3 is built from 15 residues.